Listed below are T cell receptor beta chains from one sample, sequenced in a study of Tregs in tolerant kidney transplant recipients. Clones were read by immunoSEQ multiplex PCR, and TCRdb kept only the in-frame ones, dropping some. The sample carries around 9,800 clones, 91% recorded once. The antigens of these receptors remain unknown. Sequenced material: Tregs from blood cultured with allogeneic cells, taken before the transplant. All receptors derive from a human patient who received a combined kidney and bone marrow transplant. The CDR3 runs from the conserved cysteine through the conserved F or W. The D gene is left open where the match is weak. Clone size, where shown, is once, few, many, or a class for clones that have expanded.

length: 15; V: TRBV5-1; size: few; D: TRBD2; J: TRBJ2-3; DNA: TGCGCCAGCAGCCTTGCTCCCGGGGGGGGAGATACGCAGTATTTT; CDR3: CASSLAPGGGDTQYF
length: 15; V: TRBV7-2; size: -; D: TRBD1; J: TRBJ1-2; DNA: TGTGCCAGCAGCTCAAGGACAGGGACTAACTATGGCTACACCTTC; CDR3: CASSSRTGTNYGYTF
length: 16; V: TRBV10-3; size: once; D: TRBD1; J: TRBJ2-7; DNA: TGTGCCATCAGTGAGTTTTCGAGGACAGGGGGCTACGAGCAGTACTTC; CDR3: CAISEFSRTGGYEQYF
length: 14; V: TRBV29-1; size: -; D: -; J: TRBJ1-2; DNA: TGCAGCGTTGGGAGTCGGACGGGCGTCTATGGCTACACCTTC; CDR3: CSVGSRTGVYGYTF
length: 16; V: TRBV5-4; size: -; D: TRBD2; J: TRBJ2-3; DNA: TGTGCCAGCAGCTCGTTAGTGGGAGGGCCGCCAGATACGCAGTATTTT; CDR3: CASSSLVGGPPDTQYF
length: 15; V: TRBV9; size: once; D: TRBD2; J: TRBJ2-3; DNA: TGTGCCAGCAGCGGGACTAGCGGGAGGGCAGATACGCAGTATTTT; CDR3: CASSGTSGRADTQYF
length: 12; V: TRBV28; size: -; D: -; J: TRBJ1-5; DNA: TGTGCCAGCAACCCAGCTAATCAGCCCCAGCATTTT; CDR3: CASNPANQPQHF
length: 14; V: TRBV9; size: once; D: -; J: TRBJ2-1; DNA: TGTGCCAGCAGCGGTGCCGGGGCTTACAATGAGCAGTTCTTC; CDR3: CASSGAGAYNEQFF
length: 16; V: TRBV6-5; size: -; D: -; J: TRBJ2-7; DNA: TGTGCCAGCAGTTACTCGTGGGGGGGCTTCACCTACGAGCAGTACTTC; CDR3: CASSYSWGGFTYEQYF
length: 17; V: TRBV7-6; size: -; D: -; J: TRBJ2-6; DNA: TGTGCCAGCAGCCTCCGAGTCTCCTCCGGGGGGGCCAACGTCCTGACTTTC; CDR3: CASSLRVSSGGANVLTF
length: 15; V: TRBV5-1; size: -; D: -; J: TRBJ2-2; DNA: TGCGCCAGCAGCCCCAGGGGCTCGCCCACCGGGGAGCTGTTTTTT; CDR3: CASSPRGSPTGELFF
length: 16; V: TRBV6-4; size: -; D: TRBD1; J: TRBJ1-1; DNA: TGTGCCAGCAGCGAACCCCGGGACAGGGGGCGAACTGAAGCTTTCTTT; CDR3: CASSEPRDRGRTEAFF
length: 13; V: TRBV30; size: -; D: -; J: TRBJ2-5; DNA: TGTGCCTGGAACAGAGGAGGCCTCGGGACCCAGTACTTC; CDR3: CAWNRGGLGTQYF
length: 13; V: TRBV7-9; size: once; D: -; J: TRBJ1-5; DNA: TGTGCCAGCAGCTTAGAAAGAAATCAGCCCCAGCATTTT; CDR3: CASSLERNQPQHF
length: 14; V: TRBV5-1; size: -; D: TRBD1; J: TRBJ1-1; DNA: TGCGCCAGCAGCGGCGGGGACAGGGACACTGAAGCTTTCTTT; CDR3: CASSGGDRDTEAFF
length: 13; V: TRBV6-1; size: -; D: -; J: TRBJ1-2; DNA: TGTGCCAGCAGGGAAACACAGTTCGATGGCTACACCTTC; CDR3: CASRETQFDGYTF
length: 16; V: TRBV5-1; size: -; D: TRBD2; J: TRBJ2-7; DNA: TGCGCCAGCAGCCGAATGGGTACTAGCGGGACCTACGAGCAGTACTTC; CDR3: CASSRMGTSGTYEQYF